Listed here is a single T cell receptor (beta chain). The sample originates from a study of T cell responses to AZD1222 COVID-19 vaccine. Clones were sequenced by immunoSEQ multiplex PCR, and TCRdb holds only the in-frame ones, with some missing. This table has some 150,000 clones, just over 85% appearing once. CDR1 is SEHNR, CDR2 FQNEAQ, per germline (reference sequence). Trimming took off 4 bases at V and 4 bases at J, with 19 bases between the two ends. The CDR3 covers 16 residues. Sequencing was performed on peripheral blood, taken on day 0 of AZD1222 vaccination. The chain joins TRBV7-9 to TRBJ1-1; D is possibly TRBD1 (6 bases). The origin of this receptor is an adult in good health. The CDR3 coding sequence is TGTGCCAGCAGCTCCGACGGGCAGGGGCCATTCACTGAAGCTTTCTTT. This translates into CASSSDGQGPFTEAFF.